Here is one T cell receptor beta chain with its context. Per the germline V gene, CDR1 is MDHEN and CDR2 is SYDVKM. Germline trimming cut 2 bases from V and 3 bases from J; bases unmatched to any gene: 3. The CDR3 covers 15 residues. The sample is drawn from a study of blood T cells in healthy people across ages. Alongside a J-beta primer mix, a sample-barcoded 5' primer served in a second PCR lasting roughly 7 to 11 cycles. MiXCR, run by TCRdb on the 5' RACE reads, gives a single entry per CDR3 protein. Of some 780,000 distinct CDR3 sequences in the sample, around three fifths were seen once. The chain combines TRBV28 with TRBJ1-4; 7 nucleotides line up with TRBD1. The sample comprised blood. The source is a middle-aged man in good health. The DNA of the CDR3 is TGTGCCAGCAGTTTACCGGGACAGCCTAATGAAAAACTGTTTTTT. It specifies CASSLPGQPNEKLFF.